The entry that follows covers one T cell receptor (beta chain) sequence. This clone has only one observation. Its antigen remains undetermined. Per-base quality was not reported, and no clone a single base away is much larger than it. The donors belonged to the validation cohort of around 120 subjects, which was separate from the roughly 670-subject first cohort. The library was obtained by the immunoSEQ multiplex PCR assay. For the original study's pipeline: A statistical classification framework was built to diagnose cytomegalovirus status from the catalog of TCR beta chain sequences. TCRdb retrieved this table from immuneACCESS and kept in-frame rearrangements only. Not all clones are present; in checked studies, unresolved V genes account for under half, and no reason is known for the remainder. The DNA was the basis for D and trimming; V, J and clone size are from that table. The sample data list 70,000 or so clones, and approximately 94% of these were observed just once. The ten top clones hold approximately 0.99% of the sample.

From a lookup of the germline V gene (reference sequence), CDR1 and CDR2 are PRHDT and FYEKMQ. The CDR3 goes from the cysteine to the phenylalanine over 17 residues. The sequence is cut down to CDR3 DNA, 51 bases in frame from base 1. V drops 5 bases and J drops 2 bases, leaving 16 bases in between. This specimen comes from a study of cytomegalovirus exposure and HLA in healthy donors (TCRdb year 2017). Notes on the research overall: A later analysis indicated that the 90 to 150 validation repertoires were generated on the platform also employed for the roughly 650 repertoires of the first cohort. The study was designed to test whether signatures of past pathogen exposure could be identified by cataloging public T cell receptors. Besides the first cohort of more than 650 subjects, a separate validation cohort made up of 120 different subjects was used. The study combined high-throughput TCR immunosequencing, statistical association of individual TCRs with disease status, and machine learning to predict cytomegalovirus infection status. What the research found in general, with its limitations: Subsequent analysis determined that TCRs grouped into clusters in the first cohort also showed a tendency toward co-occurrence across the approximately 120 validation repertoires, and approximately 94% of cluster scores exceeded 0. According to the authors, the approach could potentially be generalized to other disease states and immunological phenotypes. Cytomegalovirus status was reported to be diagnosed by the classifier with high specificity and sensitivity in both the original and validation cohorts. The study listed 170 or so TCR beta chains as associated with cytomegalovirus. A later analysis lacked HLA typing for the validation cohort, so it scored co-occurrence in that cohort across all 120 or so repertoires. A few of the identified cytomegalovirus-associated TCR beta chains were confirmed in vitro to be specific for cytomegalovirus antigens. Most TCR sequences were seen in very few donors, while some public TCRs were found in many individuals.

This TCR was recovered from a young woman in good health and CMV-seronegative. Here the chain combines TRBV13 and TRBJ2-6; the D gene is perhaps TRBD1, from 7 matching bases. Sequencing used PBMCs. CDR3 reads: CASSRDRGGPGANVLTF. The DNA sequence follows: TGTGCCAGCAGCAGGGACAGAGGAGGGCCTGGGGCCAACGTCCTGACTTTC.